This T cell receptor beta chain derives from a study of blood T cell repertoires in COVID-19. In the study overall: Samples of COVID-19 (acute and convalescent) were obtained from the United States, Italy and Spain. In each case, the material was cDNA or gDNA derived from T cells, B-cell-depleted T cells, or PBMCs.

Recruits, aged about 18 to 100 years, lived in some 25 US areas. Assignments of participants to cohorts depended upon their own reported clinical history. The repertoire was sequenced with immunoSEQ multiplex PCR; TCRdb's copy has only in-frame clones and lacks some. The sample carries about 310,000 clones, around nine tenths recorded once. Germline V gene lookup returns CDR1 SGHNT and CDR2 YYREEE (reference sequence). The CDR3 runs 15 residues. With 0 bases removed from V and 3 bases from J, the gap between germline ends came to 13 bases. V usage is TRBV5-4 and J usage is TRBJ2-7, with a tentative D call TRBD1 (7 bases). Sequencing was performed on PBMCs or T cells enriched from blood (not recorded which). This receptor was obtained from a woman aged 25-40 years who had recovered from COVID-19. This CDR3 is CASSLGQGLFYEQYF. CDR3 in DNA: TGTGCCAGCAGCTTGGGACAGGGACTCTTCTACGAGCAGTACTTC. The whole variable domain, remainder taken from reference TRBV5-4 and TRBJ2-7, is ETGVTQSPTHLIKTRGQQVTLRCSSQSGHNTVSWYQQALGQGPQFIFQYYREEENGRGNFPPRFSGLQFPNYSSELNVNALELDDSALYLCASSLGQGLFYEQYFGPGTRLTVT.